The sequence of this T cell receptor beta chain was determined in a study of blood T cell repertoires in COVID-19. Study-wide context: Sites across the United States, Italy and Spain contributed samples from acute and convalescent COVID-19. PBMCs, B-cell-depleted T cells, or T cells provided the cDNA or gDNA that made up the material.

The V gene's germline CDR1 is SGHRS and CDR2 YFSETQ. Germline trimming cut 0 bases from V and 0 bases from J; bases unmatched to any gene: 3. The CDR3 totals 16 residues. Under the authors' procedure: It was from reference gene primer amplification that nucleated cell counts were estimated. The repertoire was sequenced with immunoSEQ multiplex PCR; TCRdb's copy has only in-frame clones and lacks some. For V, J and clone size, that table is used; D and trimming come from the DNA. The sample shows more than 100,000 clones, roughly 75% of them seen only once. The sample consisted of peripheral blood. The V and J genes are TRBV5-1 and TRBJ2-7, with 10 bases that match TRBD2. The sequence was obtained from a man aged 55 to 69 with active or convalescent COVID-19. CDR3 amino acids: CASSLVSSGSSYEQYF. The CDR3 nucleotides read TGCGCCAGCAGCTTGGTTTCTAGCGGGAGCTCCTACGAGCAGTACTTC.